The entry that follows covers one T cell receptor beta chain sequence. The target antigen is unknown. Related graft donors supplied nonmyeloablative bone marrow transplants, and mixed chimerism was transient. Sequencing was performed with immunoSEQ multiplex PCR; in TCRdb, only in-frame clones are kept and a portion is missing. This repertoire includes about 11,000 clones. This sample was taken from a study of Tregs in tolerant kidney transplant recipients. Study-wide results and caveats: The small number of patients limits these findings pending further validation. Biological reproducibility was not directly addressed in this study.

The receptor's source is a human patient who received a combined kidney and bone marrow transplant. The graft donor may have contributed some T cells. The sample in question was CD8+ T cells from blood (PBMCs), obtained 24 months after the transplant.

The DNA read from the CDR3 is TGCAGTGCTAGAGTCCCGGGACAGGGCTACCCACGCTCCTACAATGAG. Translating gives CSARVPGQGYPRSYNE. In full, the CDR3 reads CSARVPGQGYPRSYNEQFF. The chain carries TRBV20-1 and TRBJ2-1, with TRBD1 matching over 9 bases. The read ends 3 residues shy of where the CDR3 ends; the end is completed using the germline J gene. The CDR3 has 19 residues. The ends lost 1 base at V and 0 bases at J; junction bases unmatched: 13. CDR1 is DFQATT and CDR2 is SNEGSKA in the germline V gene (reference sequence).